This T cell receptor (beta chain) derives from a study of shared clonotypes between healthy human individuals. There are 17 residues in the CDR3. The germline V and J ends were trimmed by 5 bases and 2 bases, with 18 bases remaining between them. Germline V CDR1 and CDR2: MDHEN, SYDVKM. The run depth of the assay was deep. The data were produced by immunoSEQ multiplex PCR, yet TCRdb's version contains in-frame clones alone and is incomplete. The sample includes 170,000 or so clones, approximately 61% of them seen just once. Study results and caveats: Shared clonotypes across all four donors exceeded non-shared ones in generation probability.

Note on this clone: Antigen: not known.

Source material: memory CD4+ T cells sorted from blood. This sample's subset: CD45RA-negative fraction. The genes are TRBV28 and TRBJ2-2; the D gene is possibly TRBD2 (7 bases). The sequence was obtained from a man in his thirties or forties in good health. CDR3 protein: CASSPLAGARNTGELFF. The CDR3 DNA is TGTGCCAGCAGTCCCCTCGCGGGGGCTAGAAACACCGGGGAGCTGTTTTTT.